A selection of T cell receptor beta chains follows, all from one sample in a study of T cell clones after liver transplantation. Clones were sequenced by immunoSEQ multiplex PCR, and TCRdb holds only the in-frame ones, with some missing. This repertoire shows 49,000 or so clones, over 65% found once; its top ten account for about a tenth. The sequences come from CD4+ T cells from blood, collected approximately 54 months after liver transplant. The source is a human patient who received a liver transplant. Some T cells may be graft donor cells. The conserved cysteine and the conserved F or W are not part of the CDR3 here. Size values are once, few and many counts, or a class for expanded clones, and some rows have none.

j_call clone_size v_call cdr3_aa
TRBJ1-1 NA TRBV5-1 ASSLGVAGAGTEAF
TRBJ2-6 NA TRBV7-9 ASSHKSGANVLT
TRBJ1-1 NA TRBV6-4 ASSDHAKNTEAF
TRBJ1-5 NA TRBV6-6 ASRNGEGEPQH
TRBJ1-1 NA TRBV9 ASSATPANTEAF
TRBJ1-3 few TRBV10-1 ASSSGQRNTIY
TRBJ2-3 NA TRBV25-1 ASSPTADTQY
TRBJ1-1 NA TRBV9 ASSPQSGTLNTEAF
TRBJ1-4 NA TRBV6-5 ASRHSNEKLF
TRBJ1-6 NA TRBV7-2 ASSPPTGGDSPLH
TRBJ1-1 NA TRBV7-6 ASSPRGRGEEAF
TRBJ1-4 NA TRBV5-6 ASSLVQTNEKLF
TRBJ1-3 NA TRBV6-5 ASTVDSSGNTIY
TRBJ2-4 few TRBV2 ASSEALPGLAKNIQY
TRBJ2-1 NA TRBV7-9 ASSLASRGGSYNEQF
TRBJ1-5 NA TRBV6-5 ASSPTTRYNQPQH
TRBJ2-3 NA TRBV6-1 ASSEVTLTDTQY
TRBJ1-1 NA TRBV5-8 ASSLVNTEAF
TRBJ1-6 NA TRBV19 ASRTGENSPLH
TRBJ2-2 NA TRBV19 ASSSGGAYTGELF
TRBJ1-5 NA TRBV5-4 ASSFGGDQPQH
TRBJ1-1 NA TRBV2 ASSLVHGGSEAF
TRBJ2-2 NA TRBV28 ASIPRQGHYTGELF
TRBJ1-1 NA TRBV9 ASREAPGAINTEAF
TRBJ1-3 few TRBV28 ASSDPTASGNTIY